This T cell receptor (beta chain) emerged from a study of shared clonotypes between healthy human individuals. V lost 3 bases, J lost 5 bases, and 10 bases lay in between. The CDR3 consists of 13 residues. Germline CDR1 is ENHRY and CDR2 is SYGVKD. Nashville, Tennessee was home to all donors, each a Caucasian adult. Around 86 million PBMCs went into genomic DNA for unsorted samples. Findings and caveats of the study: Blood was the sole source, and tissue repertoires probably differ.

The assay was immunoSEQ multiplex PCR, and TCRdb's table has in-frame clones only and misses some. This repertoire shows about half a million clones, around 85% found once; its top ten account for roughly 13%. In regard to this clone: Its matching antigen is unknown.

Sequences were obtained from PBMCs. The rearrangement uses TRBV10-3 and TRBJ1-1, with D unclear. The sequence was obtained from a woman aged 40-49 years in good health. Some clones in this sample may be carry-over from other donors' samples. For the CDR3, the DNA is TGTGCCATCAGTGATCGTGCGGAAACTGAAGCTTTCTTT. It yields the protein CAISDRAETEAFF.